This TCR beta chain was sequenced for a study of OX40 agonist ivuxolimab in advanced cancers. At the level of the study: Ivuxolimab, which is an agonistic anti-OX40 (CD134) antibody, was administered to the patients.

Germline values: CDR1 SGHNT, CDR2 YYREEE (reference sequence). CDR3 length: 15 amino acids. V gave up 4 bases and J gave up 0 bases, with 13 bases separating them. Generated by immunoSEQ multiplex PCR, the TCRdb table keeps only in-frame clones and is missing some. The sample yields fewer than 70,000 clones, roughly nine tenths seen once. This clonotype was sampled from an adult with an advanced solid tumor such as melanoma, head and neck, liver or kidney cancer. The sample here was CD4+ or CD8+ T cells sorted from blood, taken in a trial of the OX40 agonist ivuxolimab. This chain uses TRBV5-4 with TRBJ1-2; possibly TRBD1 for D (5 bases). This chain's CDR3 is CASSLDRVTNYGYTF. The DNA for the CDR3 is TGTGCCAGCAGCCTCGACAGAGTAACTAACTATGGCTACACCTTC.